This T cell receptor beta chain derives from a study of cytomegalovirus exposure and HLA in healthy donors. Study-level points and caveats: TCR sequences were mostly rare, though some public TCRs occurred in many donors.

Details on this clone: Its antigen is unidentified.

Germline CDR1 reads SEHNR; CDR2 reads FQNEAQ (reference sequence). V lost 6 bases and J lost 6, with 10 bases in between. The CDR3 runs to 12 residues. Generated by immunoSEQ multiplex PCR, the TCRdb table keeps only in-frame clones and is missing some. The data contain more than 300,000 clones, just over 85% of them singletons. This TCR derives from a woman in her late teens or twenties in good health and CMV-seronegative. The chain couples TRBV7-9 to TRBJ2-3, with a weak D call TRBD1 (6 bases). The source material was PBMCs. In DNA form, the CDR3 reads TGTGCCAGCAGATACCAGGGGGATACGCAGTATTTT. Encoded protein: CASRYQGDTQYF.